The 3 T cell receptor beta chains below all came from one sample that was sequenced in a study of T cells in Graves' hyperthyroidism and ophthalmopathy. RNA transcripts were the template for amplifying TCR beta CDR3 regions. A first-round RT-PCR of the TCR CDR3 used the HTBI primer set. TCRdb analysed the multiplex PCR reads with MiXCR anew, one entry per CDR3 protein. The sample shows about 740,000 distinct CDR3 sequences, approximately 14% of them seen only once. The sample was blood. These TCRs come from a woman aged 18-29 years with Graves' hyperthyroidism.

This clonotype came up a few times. The DNA of the CDR3 is TGTGCCAGCAGCCAATGGGCCAGCGGGAGGGCGCGTGAGCAGTACTTC. The encoded protein is CASSQWASGRAREQYF. This chain uses TRBV3-1 with TRBJ2-7, with 10 bases lining up with TRBD2. Germline V gene sequence: CDR1 LGHDT, CDR2 YNNKEL (reference sequence). This CDR3 is built from 16 residues. V gave up 2 bases and J gave up 7 bases; unmatched junction bases: 11.

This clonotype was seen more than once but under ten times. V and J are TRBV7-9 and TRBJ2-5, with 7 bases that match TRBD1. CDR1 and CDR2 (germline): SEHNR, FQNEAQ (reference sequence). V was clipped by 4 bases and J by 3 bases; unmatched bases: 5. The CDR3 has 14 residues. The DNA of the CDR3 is TGTGCCAGCAGCTCGACCGACAGGGAAGAGACCCAGTACTTC. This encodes CASSSTDREETQYF.

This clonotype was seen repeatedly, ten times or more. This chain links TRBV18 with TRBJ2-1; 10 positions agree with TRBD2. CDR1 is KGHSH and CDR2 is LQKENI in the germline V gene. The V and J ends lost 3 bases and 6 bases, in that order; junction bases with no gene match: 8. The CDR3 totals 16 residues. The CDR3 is CASSPLPSGSRNEQFF. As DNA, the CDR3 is TGTGCCAGCTCACCCCTGCCTAGCGGGAGTCGCAATGAGCAGTTCTTC.